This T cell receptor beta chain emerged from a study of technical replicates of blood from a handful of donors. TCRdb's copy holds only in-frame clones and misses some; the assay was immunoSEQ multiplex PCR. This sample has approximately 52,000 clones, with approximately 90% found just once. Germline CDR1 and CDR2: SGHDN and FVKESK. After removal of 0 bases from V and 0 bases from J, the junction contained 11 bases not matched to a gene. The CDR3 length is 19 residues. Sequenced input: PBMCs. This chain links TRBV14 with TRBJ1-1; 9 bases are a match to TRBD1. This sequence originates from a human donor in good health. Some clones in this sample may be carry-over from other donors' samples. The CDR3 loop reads CASSQESRDRVFMNTEAFF. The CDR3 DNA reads TGTGCCAGCAGCCAAGAAAGCCGGGACAGGGTTTTCATGAACACTGAAGCTTTCTTT.